The 28 T cell receptor beta chains below were found in one sample sequenced in a study of blood T cell repertoires in COVID-19. Profiled with immunoSEQ multiplex PCR; TCRdb holds only in-frame clones, not every one. In the table there are roughly 25,000 clones, 82% of which are singletons. The material sequenced was peripheral blood. The receptors come from a human donor in a cohort sampled during active COVID-19.

The chain's CDR3 is CASSSGTGQGQQYF. The CDR3 nucleotides read TGTGCCAGCAGCTCCGGGACAGGGCAAGGTCAGCAGTACTTC. V is TRBV5-4 and J is TRBJ2-7, with TRBD1 matching over 9 bases. Unmatched junction bases numbered 9, after V lost 3 bases and J lost 8 bases. CDR3 length: 14 residues. Germline lookup yields CDR1 SGHNT and CDR2 YYREEE (reference sequence).

The chain carries TRBV6-6 and TRBJ2-5, with D possibly matching TRBD1 (6 bases). CDR1 MNHNY and CDR2 SVGAGI come from the germline V gene (reference sequence). This CDR3 contains 15 residues. Trimming took off 2 bases at V and 4 bases at J, with 14 bases between the two ends. The CDR3 nucleotides are TGTGCCAGCAGTTACCAGGGGTCAAAGGGAGAGACCCAGTACTTC. Translation: CASSYQGSKGETQYF.

The chain employs TRBV4-3 and TRBJ1-1; no clear D. The CDR3 totals 12 residues. Germline lookup yields CDR1 LGHNA and CDR2 YSLEER. V was shortened by 0 bases and J by 8 bases, with 7 bases between the two germline ends. The CDR3 spells CASSQDRREAFF. The CDR3 nucleotides are TGCGCCAGCAGCCAAGATCGGCGGGAAGCTTTCTTT.

The genes are TRBV28 and TRBJ2-3, with TRBD1 matching 8 bases. Germline CDR1 reads MDHEN; CDR2 reads SYDVKM. The CDR3 has 16 amino acids. The junction had 12 bases not matched to a gene; V was cut back by 6 bases and J by 4 bases. CDR3 loop: CASSRGSQGDADTQYF. The DNA of the CDR3 is TGTGCCAGCAGCCGGGGGTCACAGGGGGACGCAGATACGCAGTATTTT.

This chain links TRBV18 with TRBJ1-2; unclear D gene. Germline V lookup: CDR1 KGHSH, CDR2 LQKENI. V was clipped by 6 bases and J by 6 bases, with 20 bases between them. The CDR3 covers 15 residues. This chain's CDR3 is CASSPTSREQNGYTF. The CDR3 DNA follows: TGTGCCAGCTCTCCCACCTCGAGGGAACAAAATGGCTACACCTTC.

This chain connects TRBV29-1 to TRBJ2-1; D remains ambiguous. V was shortened by 6 bases and J by 0 bases, with 12 bases between the two germline ends. The CDR3 runs to 14 residues. Germline CDR1 and CDR2: SQVTM and ANQGSEA. CDR3 sequence reads: CSVGVLSSYNEQFF. The CDR3 DNA sequence: TGCAGCGTCGGAGTCCTGAGCTCCTACAATGAGCAGTTCTTC.

The CDR3 DNA sequence: TGCGCCAGCAGCTTGGTACCCCTCGGGAGAGCGCAGGATACGCAGTATTTT. Residues: CASSLVPLGRAQDTQYF. The rearrangement links TRBV5-1 to TRBJ2-3, with D tentatively TRBD2 (6 bases). Trimming took 0 bases from V and 6 from J, leaving 20 bases between them. CDR1 is SGHRS and CDR2 is YFSETQ in the germline V gene. The CDR3 length is 17 residues.

The V and J genes are TRBV6-2 or TRBV6-3 and TRBJ2-3, with D perhaps TRBD1 (6 bases). Per germline, CDR1 MNHEY and CDR2 SVGEGT. V was pared by 6 bases and J by 4 bases, with 23 bases between. The CDR3 runs to 17 residues. The CDR3 region is CASSLAAYRVGADTQYF. In DNA, the CDR3 is TGTGCCAGCAGCCTAGCTGCATACAGGGTTGGCGCAGATACGCAGTATTTT.

The chain is built from TRBV3-1 (or the pseudogene TRBV3-2) and TRBJ1-5; no firm D call. The V end was cut by 0 bases, the J end by 5 bases, with 5 bases between. Germline CDR1 and CDR2: LGHDT and YNNKEL (reference sequence). The CDR3 is 13 residues long. The CDR3 is CASSQDGHQPQHF. In DNA form, the CDR3 reads TGTGCCAGCAGCCAAGATGGCCATCAGCCCCAGCATTTT.

The gene calls are TRBV24-1 and TRBJ2-7; D unresolved. The CDR3 is made up of 14 amino acids. Germline CDR1 and CDR2: KGHDR and SFDVKD. Between the trimmed V and J ends, which lost 4 bases and 4 bases, there was a span of 13 bases. The CDR3 region is CATSDPSRGYEQYF. CDR3 DNA: TGTGCCACCAGTGACCCTTCACGCGGTTACGAGCAGTACTTC.

The sample holds one count of this clone. CDR3 sequence (DNA): TGTGCCAGTACCCTAGTCTCGACAGGGGGCGTGGGTCAGCCCCAGCATTTT. It yields the protein CASTLVSTGGVGQPQHF. The chain combines TRBV19 with TRBJ1-5; TRBD1 matches 10 bases. The CDR3 is 17 residues long. From germline, CDR1 is LNHDA and CDR2 SQIVND (reference sequence). V dropped 7 bases and J dropped 6; count of bases not matched to a gene: 15.

The rearrangement uses TRBV5-6 and TRBJ1-1; 9 bases match TRBD1. From germline, CDR1 is SGHDT and CDR2 YYEEEE. With V trimmed by 4 bases and J by 1 base, 8 bases remained unmatched. The CDR3 is made up of 16 amino acids. The CDR3 here is CASSVDRGARNTEAFF. Written as DNA, the CDR3 is TGTGCCAGCAGCGTGGACAGGGGAGCGCGGAACACTGAAGCTTTCTTT.

The chain combines TRBV24-1 with TRBJ1-2, with no clear D. Germline CDR1 is KGHDR and CDR2 is SFDVKD. Trimming took off 2 bases at V and 3 bases at J, with 6 bases between the two ends. This CDR3 has 13 amino acids. The DNA of the CDR3 is TGTGCCACCAGTGATTCAAACTACTATGGCTACACCTTC. Protein product: CATSDSNYYGYTF.

V is TRBV7-6 and J is TRBJ2-1, with unresolved D. V lost 5 bases, J lost 5 bases, and 13 bases lay in between. Germline CDR1 reads SGHVS; CDR2 reads FNYEAQ. The CDR3 totals 14 residues. CDR3 sequence: CASSPYFADNEQFF. DNA for the CDR3: TGTGCCAGCAGCCCCTACTTCGCCGACAATGAGCAGTTCTTC.

The gene calls are TRBV9 and TRBJ2-2; TRBD2 aligns across 14 bases. Unmatched junction bases numbered 10, after V lost 1 base and J lost 5 bases. Germline V gene sequence: CDR1 SGDLS, CDR2 YYNGEE. The CDR3 covers 19 residues. The DNA of the CDR3 is TGTGCCAGCAGCGTATTTGACAGACTAGCGGGAGGGGATACCGGGGAGCTGTTTTTT. It yields the protein CASSVFDRLAGGDTGELFF.

This clone was found once. V usage is TRBV5-6 and J usage is TRBJ2-7; D might be TRBD2 (6 bases). Per the germline V gene, CDR1 is SGHDT and CDR2 is YYEEEE. This CDR3 comprises 14 residues. Deletions cut 2 bases from V and 1 base from J, with 10 bases between. The CDR3, as DNA: TGTGCCAGCAGCTTAGGGAGGAAGTCCTACGAGCAGTACTTC. Amino acids: CASSLGRKSYEQYF.

The CDR3 is CASSLTGTGINEQFF. The CDR3 nucleotides read TGTGCCAGCAGCCTAACCGGGACAGGGATAAATGAGCAGTTCTTC. The genes are TRBV3-1 (or the pseudogene TRBV3-2) and TRBJ2-1, with 9 positions matching TRBD1. V lost 4 bases and J lost 7; bases outside the gene matches: 8. The CDR3 is 15 residues long. CDR1 is LGHDT, CDR2 YNNKEL, per germline (reference sequence).

This chain joins TRBV5-8 and TRBJ2-2; 10 bases align to TRBD2. From germline, CDR1 is SGHTS and CDR2 YDEGEE. The CDR3 is made up of 16 amino acids. V was pared by 4 bases and J by 3 bases, with 6 bases of the junction left unmatched. CDR3 region: CASSPRTSGDTGELFF. The CDR3 nucleotides are TGTGCCAGCAGCCCTCGGACTAGCGGAGACACCGGGGAGCTGTTTTTT.

This chain connects TRBV20-1 to TRBJ2-7, with 7 positions matching TRBD2. This CDR3 is built from 11 residues. Germline values: CDR1 DFQATT, CDR2 SNEGSKA (reference sequence). The J segment lost 7 bases and the V segment lost 6 bases, leaving 6 bases of the junction unmatched. CDR3 DNA sequence: TGCAGTGCCCTCCGGGGAGGGGAGCAGTACTTC. This gives the protein CSALRGGEQYF.

The rearrangement links TRBV15 to TRBJ1-5; 9 nucleotides line up with TRBD1. The CDR3 is 14 amino acids. V lost 5 bases and J lost 7; bases outside the gene matches: 6. Germline assignment: CDR1 LNHNV and CDR2 YYDKDF (reference sequence). The CDR3 loop reads CATSLWDRAQPQHF. CDR3 in DNA: TGTGCCACCAGCCTCTGGGACAGGGCCCAGCCCCAGCATTTT. Complete variable domain (other parts from reference TRBV15 and TRBJ1-5): DAMVIQNPRYQVTQFGKPVTLSCSQTLNHNVMYWYQQKSSQAPKLLFHYYDKDFNNEADTPDNFQSRRPNTSFCFLDIRSPGLGDTAMYLCATSLWDRAQPQHFGDGTRLSIL.

The V and J genes are TRBV4-3 and TRBJ2-7, with 10 bases matching TRBD1. The V segment lost 0 bases and the J segment 4 bases; nucleotides outside the gene matches: 12. Per germline, CDR1 LGHNA and CDR2 YSLEER. CDR3 length: 18 amino acids. CDR3 residues: CASSQDLGLTGGRYEQYF. CDR3 nucleotide sequence: TGCGCCAGCAGCCAAGATTTGGGTCTGACAGGGGGCAGGTACGAGCAGTACTTC.

The rearrangement uses TRBV18 and TRBJ1-5, with no clear D. Trimming removed 3 bases at V and 0 bases at J, with 12 bases between. This CDR3 is built from 16 residues. Germline CDR1 KGHSH, CDR2 LQKENI. The CDR3 bases are TGTGCCAGCTCACCCTCGACACCCACTAGCAATCAGCCCCAGCATTTT. Translated, it gives CASSPSTPTSNQPQHF.

The CDR3 nucleotides read TGTGCCTGGAGTGCAGGGCCTAATCAGCCCCAGCATTTT. Translation: CAWSAGPNQPQHF. V usage is TRBV30 and J usage is TRBJ1-5; perhaps TRBD1 as D (5 bases). This CDR3 has 13 residues. V was trimmed by 1 base and J by 4 bases, leaving 8 bases between them. Per germline, CDR1 GTSNPN and CDR2 SVGIG (reference sequence).

The rearrangement links TRBV19 to TRBJ1-3, with no clear D. Trimming pared 5 bases from V and 4 bases from J, leaving 15 bases between. The CDR3 is made up of 15 amino acids. Per germline, CDR1 LNHDA and CDR2 SQIVND (reference sequence). CDR3 region: CASSLRSGAGNTIYF. The DNA of the CDR3 is TGTGCCAGTAGTCTGCGGTCGGGAGCCGGAAACACCATATATTTT.

This chain joins TRBV18 and TRBJ1-1; 10 bases map to TRBD1. J was trimmed by 5 bases and V by 0 bases; bases with no gene match: 6. The CDR3 length is 16 residues. Looked up from germline, CDR1 is KGHSH and CDR2 is LQKENI. CDR3 in amino acids: CASSPPTGGGWTEAFF. The CDR3 DNA reads TGTGCCAGCTCACCACCGACAGGGGGCGGATGGACTGAAGCTTTCTTT.

The gene calls are TRBV7-2 and TRBJ2-1, with TRBD1 matching over 11 bases. V trimming: 5 bases; J trimming: 2 bases; junction bases outside the gene matches: 2. Germline V gene lookup returns CDR1 SGHTA and CDR2 FQGNSA. This CDR3 is built from 15 residues. For the CDR3, the DNA is TGTGCCAGCAGCCGGACAGGGGGCACCTACAATGAGCAGTTCTTC. This codes for CASSRTGGTYNEQFF.

The CDR3 loop reads CASSSGQAIYGYTF. Here the CDR3 DNA reads TGTGCCAGCAGTTCAGGACAGGCGATCTATGGCTACACCTTC. The chain combines TRBV28 with TRBJ1-2; 7 bases match TRBD1. Losses at the gene ends were 4 bases for V and 4 bases for J; bases not matched to a gene: 6. Germline V lookup: CDR1 MDHEN, CDR2 SYDVKM. The CDR3 loop spans 14 amino acids.

The chain is built from TRBV7-6 and TRBJ1-6, with TRBD1 identical over 7 bases. The J segment lost 9 bases and the V segment lost 2 bases, leaving 7 bases of the junction unmatched. In germline, CDR1 is SGHVS, CDR2 FNYEAQ. The CDR3 spans 15 residues. CDR3 protein: CASSLPQGVVSPLHF. The CDR3, as DNA: TGTGCCAGCAGCTTACCCCAGGGGGTCGTTTCACCCCTCCACTTT.